This TCR beta chain derives from a study of OX40 agonist ivuxolimab in advanced cancers. Across the study: Earlier treatment with anti-PD-1, anti-PD-L1 or anti-CTLA-4 was permitted, and roughly 40% had received some.

Trimming cost V 1 base and J 3 bases; bases outside gene matches: 8. Germline V gives CDR1 SGHAT, CDR2 FQNNGV. The length of the CDR3 is 18 residues. The method was immunoSEQ multiplex PCR; TCRdb's version includes in-frame clones alone and lacks a portion of them. This table holds approximately 68,000 clones, approximately 86% found once. The sequence came from an adult with an advanced solid tumor such as melanoma, head and neck, liver or kidney cancer. Sequenced material: CD4+ or CD8+ T cells sorted from blood, taken in a trial of the OX40 agonist ivuxolimab. The genes are TRBV11-2 and TRBJ2-6; TRBD1 aligns across 8 bases. This CDR3 reads CASSLASGQGLGANVLTF. CDR3 nucleotide sequence: TGTGCCAGCAGCTTAGCGTCCGGACAGGGCCTTGGGGCCAACGTCCTGACTTTC. The full variable domain, its missing parts supplied by reference TRBV11-2 and TRBJ2-6, is EAGVAQSPRYKIIEKRQSVAFWCNPISGHATLYWYQQILGQGPKLLIQFQNNGVVDDSQLPKDRFSAERLKGVDSTLKIQPAKLEDSAVYLCASSLASGQGLGANVLTFGAGSRLTVL.